The clone carrying this TCR beta chain occurred many times. Its specificity is unknown. From the 5' RACE reads, TCRdb called clonotypes with MiXCR, one entry per CDR3 protein. The sample records approximately 89,000 distinct CDR3 sequences, roughly 4.3% being singletons. V lost 5 bases and J lost 8, with 24 bases in between. This CDR3 region has 16 residues. Germline-derived CDR1 and CDR2 are SGHVS and FQNEAQ. This specimen belongs to a study of neurological immune-mediated disorders. Study results and caveats: Multiple sclerosis was found to have the least TCR clonal expansion, below healthy controls, and HTLV-1-associated myelopathy the most.

Time point in this sample: longitudinal time-point 3. It was from 2 million PBMCs stored at -80 C that the unsorted libraries were obtained. This sequence was found in a woman between 55 and 75 years old with multiple sclerosis. The chain joins TRBV7-8 to TRBJ1-2; weak D call: TRBD1 (5 bases). The sequenced sample consisted of PBMCs. CDR3 nucleotides: TGTGCCAGCAGCCCTACCAACCCGGGACCATTCACAGGCTACACCTTC. This translates into CASSPTNPGPFTGYTF.